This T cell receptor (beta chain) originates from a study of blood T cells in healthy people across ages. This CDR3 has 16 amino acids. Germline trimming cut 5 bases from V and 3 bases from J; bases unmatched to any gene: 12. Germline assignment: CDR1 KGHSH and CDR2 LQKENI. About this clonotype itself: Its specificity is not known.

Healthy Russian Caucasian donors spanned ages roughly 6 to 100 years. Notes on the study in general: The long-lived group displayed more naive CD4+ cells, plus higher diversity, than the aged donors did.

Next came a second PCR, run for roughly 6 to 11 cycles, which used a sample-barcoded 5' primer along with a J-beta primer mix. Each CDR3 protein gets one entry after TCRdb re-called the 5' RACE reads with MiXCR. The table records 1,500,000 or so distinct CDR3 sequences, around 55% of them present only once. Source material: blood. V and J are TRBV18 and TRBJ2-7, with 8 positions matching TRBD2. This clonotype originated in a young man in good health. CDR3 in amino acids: CASSLSRAGVNYEQYF. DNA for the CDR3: TGTGCCAGCTCATTGAGTCGAGCGGGAGTTAACTACGAGCAGTACTTC.